One sample yielded the 32 T cell receptor beta chains listed below, sequenced in a study of T cell responses to AZD1222 COVID-19 vaccine. The data were produced by immunoSEQ multiplex PCR, yet TCRdb's version contains in-frame clones alone and is incomplete. The table has around 79,000 clones, roughly 88% seen once; the top ten hold roughly 20%. The source material was peripheral blood, sampled on day 0 of AZD1222 vaccination. Receptors were obtained from an adult in good health.

The chain uses TRBV6-6 and TRBJ2-3; possibly TRBD1 for D (5 bases). Germline CDR1 and CDR2: MNHNY and SVGAGI (reference sequence). The CDR3 totals 14 residues. V was shortened by 6 bases and J by 2 bases, with 12 bases between the two germline ends. CDR3 sequence: CASRSTAPTDTQYF. In DNA, the CDR3 is TGTGCCAGCAGGTCGACAGCTCCCACAGATACGCAGTATTTT.

V usage is TRBV9 and J usage is TRBJ2-1, with 8 nucleotides matching TRBD2. J lost 7 bases, V lost 0 bases, and 9 bases had no gene match. The CDR3 length is 16 residues. The germline V gene has CDR1 SGDLS and CDR2 YYNGEE. CDR3 in DNA: TGTGCCAGCAGCGTAGCGGCGGGAGGTCTCTCGAATGAGCAGTTCTTC. It specifies CASSVAAGGLSNEQFF.

The chain uses TRBV19 and TRBJ1-1; D not resolved. The CDR3 extends over 14 amino acids. Per germline, CDR1 LNHDA and CDR2 SQIVND (reference sequence). Trimming shortened V by 7 bases and J by 3 bases, and 15 bases separated the two germline ends. The CDR3 is CASISRGVDTEAFF. The CDR3 coding sequence is TGTGCCAGTATCTCGCGCGGGGTTGACACTGAAGCTTTCTTT.

The gene calls are TRBV11-2 and TRBJ2-2; TRBD2 matches at 10 bases. Germline V gene data show CDR1 as SGHAT and CDR2 as FQNNGV. V shed 1 base and J 6 bases; nucleotides not matched to a gene: 2. The CDR3 runs 15 residues. DNA for the CDR3: TGTGCCAGCAGCTTAGGAGCGGGGGGGCCCGGGGAGCTGTTTTTT. Translating it yields CASSLGAGGPGELFF.

V gene TRBV7-9 combines with J gene TRBJ2-2; no clear D. Trimming left V 3 bases short and J 6 bases short, with 5 bases between. The CDR3 is 12 amino acids. The germline V gene has CDR1 SEHNR and CDR2 FQNEAQ (reference sequence). The CDR3 sequence is CASSFQPGELFF. The DNA for the CDR3 is TGTGCCAGCAGCTTCCAACCCGGGGAGCTGTTTTTT.

This chain links TRBV7-9 with TRBJ1-6; the D gene is possibly TRBD1 (6 bases). Trimming left V 4 bases short and J 7 bases short, with 14 bases between. Germline V gives CDR1 SEHNR, CDR2 FQNEAQ (reference sequence). CDR3 length: 15 residues. The DNA for the CDR3 is TGTGCCAGCAGCTCCACCAACAGGGTCAATTCACCCCTCCACTTT. Translation gives CASSSTNRVNSPLHF.

This chain uses TRBV6-5 with TRBJ2-2; D not resolved. V lost 0 bases to trimming and J lost 5 bases, with 7 bases between them. This CDR3 contains 14 residues. CDR1 and CDR2 from the germline V gene are MNHEY and SVGAGI. The CDR3 is CASSYSPATGELFF. The CDR3 DNA reads as TGTGCCAGCAGTTACTCCCCGGCAACCGGGGAGCTGTTTTTT.

The chain uses TRBV2 and TRBJ2-4; D tentatively reads TRBD1 or TRBD2 (5 bases each). This CDR3 region has 14 residues. Germline CDR1 reads SNHLY; CDR2 reads FYNNEI. With 6 bases removed from V and 0 bases from J, the gap between germline ends came to 9 bases. The CDR3 DNA sequence: TGTGCCAGCAGAGGGGACCTAGCCAAAAACATTCAGTACTTC. Its protein product is CASRGDLAKNIQYF.

CDR3 loop: CASSLTGSGNQPQHF. The DNA for the CDR3 is TGTGCCAGCAGCCTGACAGGGAGCGGCAATCAGCCCCAGCATTTT. The chain has TRBV5-6 and TRBJ1-5; 7 positions agree with TRBD1. This CDR3 spans 15 amino acids. Trimming removed 4 bases from V and 2 bases from J; junction bases left unmatched: 6. From germline, CDR1 is SGHDT and CDR2 YYEEEE.

The V call is TRBV7-9, the J call TRBJ2-1, with 12 bases lining up with TRBD2. The germline V gene has CDR1 SEHNR and CDR2 FQNEAQ (reference sequence). The length of the CDR3 is 16 residues. V was pared by 3 bases and J by 7 bases, with 7 bases of the junction left unmatched. CDR3: CASSFPGLAGYNEQFF. The DNA for the CDR3 is TGTGCCAGCAGCTTCCCTGGACTAGCGGGGTATAATGAGCAGTTCTTC.

The CDR3 reads CASSPGTGGPNTEAFF. DNA for the CDR3: TGTGCCAGCTCACCAGGGACAGGGGGACCGAACACTGAAGCTTTCTTT. This sequence joins TRBV18 and TRBJ1-1, with TRBD1 matching 11 bases. Germline V lookup: CDR1 KGHSH, CDR2 LQKENI. There are 16 residues in the CDR3. With V trimmed by 2 bases and J by 1 base, 3 bases remained unmatched.

This chain joins TRBV18 and TRBJ1-1, with D perhaps TRBD1 (5 bases). The CDR3 is 14 amino acids. Germline lookup yields CDR1 KGHSH and CDR2 LQKENI. V lost 0 bases and J 5 bases, leaving 10 bases between the germline ends. The CDR3 bases are TGTGCCAGCTCACCACCGGGGGGAAGGACTGAAGCTTTCTTT. It encodes CASSPPGGRTEAFF.

J is TRBJ2-2 and V is TRBV3-1 (or the pseudogene TRBV3-2); 11 bases match TRBD1. This CDR3 spans 19 amino acids. V shed 0 bases, J shed 1 base, and the junction held 7 bases outside the gene matches. Germline V gene data show CDR1 as LGHDT and CDR2 as YNNKEL (reference sequence). This CDR3 is CASSQDRDRGSLNTGELFF. The CDR3 nucleotides are TGTGCCAGCAGCCAAGATCGGGACAGGGGGTCTTTGAACACCGGGGAGCTGTTTTTT.

This clone was seen only a few times. The V call is TRBV5-1, the J call TRBJ2-1, with 15 bases aligning to TRBD2. With V trimmed by 4 bases and J by 10 bases, 9 bases remained unmatched. This CDR3 comprises 16 residues. The germline V gene encodes CDR1 SGHRS and CDR2 YFSETQ. The CDR3 DNA sequence: TGCGCCAGCAGCATCGGGACTAGCGGGAGGATAGAGGAGCAGTTCTTC. Residues: CASSIGTSGRIEEQFF.

This clone has only one observation. The gene calls are TRBV4-2 and TRBJ2-1; no clear D. V was shortened by 4 bases and J by 6 bases, with 10 bases between the two germline ends. CDR3 length: 13 residues. Germline V gene data show CDR1 as LGHNA and CDR2 as YNFKEQ. In nucleotides, the CDR3 is TGTGCCAGCAGCCCCCGGGTGGGCAATGAGCAGTTCTTC. Protein: CASSPRVGNEQFF.

This clone ranks as medium-sized (0.01 to 0.1%). This chain joins TRBV5-4 and TRBJ2-1, with D possibly being TRBD1 (5 bases). This CDR3 is built from 13 residues. The germline V and J ends were trimmed by 4 bases and 3 bases, with 8 bases remaining between them. Germline V lookup: CDR1 SGHNT, CDR2 YYREEE (reference sequence). The DNA of the CDR3 is TGTGCCAGCAGCGCCGACAGCTACAATGAGCAGTTCTTC. It yields the protein CASSADSYNEQFF.

The rearrangement joins TRBV5-8 to TRBJ1-1, with D possibly TRBD1 on 5 matching bases. Trimming left V 3 bases short and J 7 bases short, with 10 bases between. The CDR3 has 12 residues. The germline V gene encodes CDR1 SGHTS and CDR2 YDEGEE. CDR3 bases: TGTGCCAGCAGCTGGGGACTCAGTGAAGCTTTCTTT. As protein: CASSWGLSEAFF.

The sample holds one count of this clone. The CDR3 sequence: CASSLVAGTNTGELFF. The CDR3, as DNA: TGTGCCAGCAGCTTAGTGGCAGGGACGAACACCGGGGAGCTGTTTTTT. The chain links TRBV7-2 to TRBJ2-2, with D tentatively TRBD1 (5 bases). V lost 1 base, J lost 0 bases, and 9 bases lay in between. Per germline, CDR1 SGHTA and CDR2 FQGNSA. The CDR3 length is 16 residues.

This chain uses TRBV15 with TRBJ2-7; tentatively, D is TRBD2 (6 bases). The CDR3 sequence is 14 residues long. Trimming removed 1 base at V and 3 bases at J, with 10 bases between. CDR1 is LNHNV and CDR2 is YYDKDF in the germline V gene (reference sequence). This CDR3 reads CATSRAGLNYEQYF. The CDR3, as DNA: TGTGCCACCAGCAGAGCGGGACTGAACTACGAGCAGTACTTC.

This chain uses TRBV7-9 with TRBJ2-7, with a tentative D call TRBD1 (7 bases). In germline, CDR1 is SEHNR, CDR2 FQNEAQ (reference sequence). V lost 2 bases and J lost 7, with 18 bases in between. CDR3 length: 15 residues. The CDR3 bases are TGTGCCAGCAGCTTACTAGCAGGGGGGTCGGGAGAGCAGTACTTC. Amino acid sequence: CASSLLAGGSGEQYF.

V gene TRBV28 combines with J gene TRBJ2-1; TRBD2 aligns across 10 bases. The J segment lost 6 bases and the V segment lost 5 bases, leaving 10 bases of the junction unmatched. Germline CDR1 reads MDHEN; CDR2 reads SYDVKM. This CDR3 has 16 amino acids. The CDR3 DNA follows: TGTGCCAGCAGTCCCCCCCTAGCGGGAGAAGTCAATGAGCAGTTCTTC. It specifies CASSPPLAGEVNEQFF. The complete variable domain, with remaining parts taken from reference TRBV28 and TRBJ2-1, reads DVKVTQSSRYLVKRTGEKVFLECVQDMDHENMFWYRQDPGLGLRLIYFSYDVKMKEKGDIPEGYSVSREKKERFSLILESASTNQTSMYLCASSPPLAGEVNEQFFGPGTRLTVL.

This clone was seen only a few times. V and J are TRBV2 and TRBJ2-3, with a weak D call TRBD1 (6 bases). The CDR3 runs to 13 residues. CDR1 and CDR2 (germline): SNHLY, FYNNEI. Trimming cost V 5 bases and J 4 bases, with 10 bases left between them. The chain's CDR3 is CASSFQGPDTQYF. CDR3 sequence (DNA): TGTGCCAGCAGTTTCCAGGGGCCAGATACGCAGTATTTT.

CDR3 in amino acids: CASSSPVGYEQYF. Written as DNA, the CDR3 is TGTGCCAGCAGTTCCCCCGTCGGATACGAGCAGTACTTC. The genes are TRBV27 and TRBJ2-7; no definite D call. This CDR3 is built from 13 residues. V was clipped by 4 bases and J by 4 bases, with 11 bases between them. The germline V gene encodes CDR1 MNHEY and CDR2 SMNVEV (reference sequence).

As for this clone: Other DNA sequences from this sample encode an identical CDR3 as well. The rearrangement uses TRBV20-1 and TRBJ2-7; D ambiguous. The germline V gene encodes CDR1 DFQATT and CDR2 SNEGSKA (reference sequence). Trimming shortened V by 0 bases and J by 3 bases, and 3 bases separated the two germline ends. CDR3 size: 11 residues. CDR3 protein: CSARDSYEQYF. The CDR3 coding sequence is TGCAGTGCTAGAGACAGCTACGAGCAGTACTTC.

The rearrangement joins TRBV6-5 to TRBJ2-2, with 9 bases aligning to TRBD2. The CDR3 runs 14 residues. Germline loops: CDR1 MNHEY, CDR2 SVGAGI. Trimming took 6 bases from V and 4 from J; bases not matched to a gene: 3. The CDR3 sequence: CASRREGFTGELFF. Here the CDR3 DNA reads TGTGCCAGCAGGCGGGAGGGATTCACCGGGGAGCTGTTTTTT.

The CDR3, as DNA: TGTGCCAGCAGCTTGGTCAGGGGACAATCACCCCTCCACTTT. It codes for CASSLVRGQSPLHF. The V and J genes are TRBV7-9 and TRBJ1-6, with a possible D match to TRBD1 (6 bases). V lost 3 bases, J lost 10 bases, and 13 bases lay in between. This CDR3 region has 14 residues. CDR1 is SEHNR, CDR2 FQNEAQ, per germline (reference sequence).

The chain combines TRBV28 with TRBJ1-2; D is undetermined. From germline, CDR1 is MDHEN and CDR2 SYDVKM. Trimming took 5 bases from V and 2 from J, leaving 9 bases between them. There are 13 residues in the CDR3. The DNA of the CDR3 is TGTGCCAGCAGTCCCCCGCCCAACTATGGCTACACCTTC. Amino acid sequence: CASSPPPNYGYTF.

CDR3 region: CASSQDPGSYEQYF. DNA of the CDR3: TGCGCCAGCAGCCAAGATCCGGGTTCCTACGAGCAGTACTTC. V gene TRBV4-3 combines with J gene TRBJ2-7; D is ambiguous. This CDR3 region has 14 residues. V lost 0 bases and J 1 base, leaving 7 bases between the germline ends. Germline V lookup: CDR1 LGHNA, CDR2 YSLEER.

The gene calls are TRBV9 and TRBJ1-4, with D tentatively TRBD1 (5 bases). Looked up from germline, CDR1 is SGDLS and CDR2 is YYNGEE. The CDR3 is 15 residues long. Trimming removed 7 bases at V and 4 bases at J, with 17 bases between. As DNA, the CDR3 is TGTGCCAGCGCGGGGGGAAGAACTAGTAATGAAAAACTGTTTTTT. Protein product: CASAGGRTSNEKLFF.

V is TRBV27 and J is TRBJ2-3, with D perhaps TRBD1 (6 bases). The CDR3 runs to 14 residues. Germline V gene lookup returns CDR1 MNHEY and CDR2 SMNVEV (reference sequence). Trimming cost V 5 bases and J 5 bases, with 14 bases left between them. The CDR3 DNA sequence: TGTGCCAGCAGTGGGGGCAGTGATGAAGATACGCAGTATTTT. It specifies CASSGGSDEDTQYF.

The chain combines TRBV21-1 with TRBJ2-7. TRBV21-1 is a known pseudogene. The CDR3 length is 14 residues. CDR3 region: CASSNNEGPYEQYF. CDR3 nucleotides: TGTGCCAGCAGCAACAATGAGGGACCCTACGAGCAGTACTTC.

This sequence joins TRBV19 and TRBJ2-7; 11 nucleotides agree with TRBD2. V trimming: 7 bases; J trimming: 4 bases; junction bases outside the gene matches: 9. Germline V gene lookup returns CDR1 LNHDA and CDR2 SQIVND (reference sequence). This CDR3 region has 15 residues. In nucleotides, the CDR3 is TGTGCCAGTAATGTGGCTAGCGGGGGGATTTACGAGCAGTACTTC. Translated, it gives CASNVASGGIYEQYF.